The source of this T cell receptor beta chain is a study of cytomegalovirus exposure and HLA in healthy donors. There were likely unrecorded immune exposures, though donors were nominally healthy when sampled. Primers: 60 Vbeta forward and 13 Jbeta reverse. Some clones are missing from TCRdb's copy, which holds only in-frame ones; the method was immunoSEQ multiplex PCR. The table has more than 200,000 clones, around 79% seen once; the top ten hold about 0.23%. The V gene lost 6 bases and the J gene lost 6 bases, with 12 bases spanning the gap. The V gene's germline CDR1 is MNHNS and CDR2 SASEGT. The CDR3 is 13 residues long.

V is TRBV6-1 and J is TRBJ1-5; possibly TRBD1 for D (5 bases). The sequence came from a girl aged 2 to 10 in good health and CMV-seronegative. What was sequenced was PBMCs. The chain's CDR3 is CASSETGGQPQHF. Written as DNA, the CDR3 is TGTGCCAGCAGCGAAACCGGGGGTCAGCCCCAGCATTTT.